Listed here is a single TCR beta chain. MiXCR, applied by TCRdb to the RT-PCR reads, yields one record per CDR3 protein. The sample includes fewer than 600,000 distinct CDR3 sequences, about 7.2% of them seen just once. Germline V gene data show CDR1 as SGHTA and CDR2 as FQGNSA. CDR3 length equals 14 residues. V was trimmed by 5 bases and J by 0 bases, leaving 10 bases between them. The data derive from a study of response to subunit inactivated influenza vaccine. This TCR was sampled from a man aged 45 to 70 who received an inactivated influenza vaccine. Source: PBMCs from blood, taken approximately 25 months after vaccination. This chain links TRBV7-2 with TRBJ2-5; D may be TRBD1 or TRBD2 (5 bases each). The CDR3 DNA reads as TGTGCCAGCAGCCCTGGGGGTAACCAAGAGACCCAGTACTTC. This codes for CASSPGGNQETQYF. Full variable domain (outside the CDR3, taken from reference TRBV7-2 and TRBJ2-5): GAGVSQSPSNKVTEKGKDVELRCDPISGHTALYWYRQSLGQGLEFLIYFQGNSAPDKSGLPSDRFSAERTGGSVSTLTIQRTQQEDSAVYLCASSPGGNQETQYFGPGTRLLVL.